The TCR beta chain under discussion was sequenced for a study of blood T cell repertoires in COVID-19. Study details: Spain, Italy and the United States supplied samples that represented acute and convalescent COVID-19. Sources were T cells, B-cell-depleted T cells, or PBMCs; the material itself was cDNA or gDNA.

Authors' methods: Amplification from reference gene primers served as the basis for estimated nucleated cell counts. This table comes from immunoSEQ multiplex PCR, and its TCRdb copy is limited to in-frame clones, with some not included. V and J calls and clone size are copied from that table; D and trimming were computed from the DNA. The sample holds 190,000 or so clones, approximately 86% seen once. Note on this clone: Other DNA sequences within the sample encode an identical CDR3.

Germline V gene data show CDR1 as SGHTA and CDR2 as FQGNSA. The V gene lost 1 base and the J gene lost 4 bases, with 7 bases spanning the gap. The CDR3 is made up of 13 amino acids. Participants came from under 30 US areas, aged roughly 18 to 100 years. The chain is built from TRBV7-2 and TRBJ1-2; D is unclear. The sequencing sample was made of PBMCs or T cells enriched from blood (not recorded which). The TCR was taken from a woman between 25 and 40 years old who had recovered from COVID-19. CDR3 sequence: CASSLGQFYGYTF. Written as DNA, the CDR3 is TGTGCCAGCAGCTTAGGGCAGTTCTATGGCTACACCTTC.